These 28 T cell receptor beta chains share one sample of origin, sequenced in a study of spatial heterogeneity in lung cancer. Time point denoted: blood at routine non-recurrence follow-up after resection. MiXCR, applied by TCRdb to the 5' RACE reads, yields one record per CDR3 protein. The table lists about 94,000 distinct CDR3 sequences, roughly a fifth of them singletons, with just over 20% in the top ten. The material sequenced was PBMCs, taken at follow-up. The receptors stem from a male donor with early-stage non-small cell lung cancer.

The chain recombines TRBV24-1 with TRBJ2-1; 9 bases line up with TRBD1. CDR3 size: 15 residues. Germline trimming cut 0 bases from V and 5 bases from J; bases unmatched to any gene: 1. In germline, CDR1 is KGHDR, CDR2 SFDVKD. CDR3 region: CATSDLYRGHNEQFF. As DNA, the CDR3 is TGTGCCACCAGTGATTTGTACAGGGGGCACAATGAGCAGTTCTTC.

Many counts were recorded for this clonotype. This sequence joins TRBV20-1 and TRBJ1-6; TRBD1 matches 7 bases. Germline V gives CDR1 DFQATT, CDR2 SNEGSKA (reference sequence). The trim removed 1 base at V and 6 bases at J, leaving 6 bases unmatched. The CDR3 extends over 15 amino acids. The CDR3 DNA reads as TGCAGTGCTAGAGTTAGACAGGGTCCTAATTCACCCCTCCACTTT. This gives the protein CSARVRQGPNSPLHF.

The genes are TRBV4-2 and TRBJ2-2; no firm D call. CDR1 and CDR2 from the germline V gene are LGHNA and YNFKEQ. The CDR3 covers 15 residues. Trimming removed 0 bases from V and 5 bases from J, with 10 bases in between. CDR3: CASSQDRERTGELFF. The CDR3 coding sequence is TGTGCCAGCAGCCAAGATAGGGAACGGACCGGGGAGCTGTTTTTT.

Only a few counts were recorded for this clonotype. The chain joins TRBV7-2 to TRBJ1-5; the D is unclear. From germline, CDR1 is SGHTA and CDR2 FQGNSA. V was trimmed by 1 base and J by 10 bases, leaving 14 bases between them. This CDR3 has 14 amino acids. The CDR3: CASSLDARVPPQHF. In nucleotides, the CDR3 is TGTGCCAGCAGCTTAGATGCCAGAGTTCCACCCCAGCATTTT.

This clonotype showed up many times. CDR3 in amino acids: CSARVTGAGTEAFF. The CDR3 region has the DNA TGCAGTGCTAGAGTGACGGGGGCGGGAACTGAAGCTTTCTTT. The gene calls are TRBV20-1 and TRBJ1-1; maybe TRBD1 (6 bases). The CDR3 runs 14 residues. Trimming took 1 base from V and 5 from J, leaving 14 bases between them. CDR1 is DFQATT, CDR2 SNEGSKA, per germline (reference sequence).

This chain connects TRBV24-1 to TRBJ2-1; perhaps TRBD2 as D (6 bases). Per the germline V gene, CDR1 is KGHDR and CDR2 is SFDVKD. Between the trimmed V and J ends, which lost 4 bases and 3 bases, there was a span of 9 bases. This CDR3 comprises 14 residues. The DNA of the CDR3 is TGTGCCACCAGTGAGGGGGACTTCTACAATGAGCAGTTCTTC. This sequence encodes CATSEGDFYNEQFF.

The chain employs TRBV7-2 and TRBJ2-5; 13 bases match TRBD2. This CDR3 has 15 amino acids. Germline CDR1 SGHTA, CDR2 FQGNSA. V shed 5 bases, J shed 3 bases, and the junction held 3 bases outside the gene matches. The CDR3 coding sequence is TGTGCCAGCAGCGCAGGACTAGCGGGGGAAGAGACCCAGTACTTC. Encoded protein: CASSAGLAGEETQYF.

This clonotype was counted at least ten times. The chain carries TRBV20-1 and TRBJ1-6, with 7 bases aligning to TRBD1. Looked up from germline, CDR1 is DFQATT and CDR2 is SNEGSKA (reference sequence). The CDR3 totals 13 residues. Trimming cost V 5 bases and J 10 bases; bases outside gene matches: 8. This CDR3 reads CSARGQAKSPLHF. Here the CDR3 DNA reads TGCAGTGCTCGTGGACAGGCCAAATCACCCCTCCACTTT.

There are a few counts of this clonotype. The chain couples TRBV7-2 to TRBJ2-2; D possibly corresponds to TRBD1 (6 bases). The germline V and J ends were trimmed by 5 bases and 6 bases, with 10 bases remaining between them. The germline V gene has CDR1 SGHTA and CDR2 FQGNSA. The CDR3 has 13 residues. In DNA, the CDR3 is TGTGCCAGCAGCCGCCCAGGGGCCGGGGAGCTGTTTTTT. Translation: CASSRPGAGELFF.

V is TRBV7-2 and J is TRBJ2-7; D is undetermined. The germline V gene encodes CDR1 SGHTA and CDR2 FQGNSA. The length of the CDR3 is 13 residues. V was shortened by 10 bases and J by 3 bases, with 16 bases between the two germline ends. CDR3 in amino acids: CATKSRTVYEQYF. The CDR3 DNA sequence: TGTGCCACCAAATCCCGGACGGTCTACGAGCAGTACTTC.

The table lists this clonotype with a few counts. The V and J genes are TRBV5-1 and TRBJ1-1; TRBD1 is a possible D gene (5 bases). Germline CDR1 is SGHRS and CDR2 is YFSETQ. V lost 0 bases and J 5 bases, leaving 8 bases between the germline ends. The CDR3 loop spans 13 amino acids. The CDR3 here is CASSLEGRTEAFF. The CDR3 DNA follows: TGCGCCAGCAGCTTGGAGGGGAGGACTGAAGCTTTCTTT. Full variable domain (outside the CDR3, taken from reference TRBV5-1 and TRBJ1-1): KAGVTQTPRYLIKTRGQQVTLSCSPISGHRSVSWYQQTPGQGLQFLFEYFSETQRNKGNFPGRFSGRQFSNSRSEMNVSTLELGDSALYLCASSLEGRTEAFFGQGTRLTVV.

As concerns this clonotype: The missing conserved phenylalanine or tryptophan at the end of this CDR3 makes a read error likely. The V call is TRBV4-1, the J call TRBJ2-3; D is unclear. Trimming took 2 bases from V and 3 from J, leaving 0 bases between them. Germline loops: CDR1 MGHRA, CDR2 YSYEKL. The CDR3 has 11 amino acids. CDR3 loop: CASSQTDTQYY. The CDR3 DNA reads TGCGCCAGCAGCCAAACAGATACGCAGTATTAT.

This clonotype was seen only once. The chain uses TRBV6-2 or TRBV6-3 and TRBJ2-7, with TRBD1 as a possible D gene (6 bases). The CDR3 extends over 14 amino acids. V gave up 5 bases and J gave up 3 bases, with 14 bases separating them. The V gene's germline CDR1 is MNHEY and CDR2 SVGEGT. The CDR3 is CASSAPDRFYEQYV. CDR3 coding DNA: TGTGCCAGCAGTGCCCCGGACAGATTCTACGAGCAGTACGTC.

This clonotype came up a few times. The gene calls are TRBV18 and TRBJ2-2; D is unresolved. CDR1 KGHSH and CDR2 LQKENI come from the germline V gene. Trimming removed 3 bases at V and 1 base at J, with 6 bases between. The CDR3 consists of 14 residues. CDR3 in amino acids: CASSPGGNTGELFF. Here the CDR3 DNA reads TGTGCCAGCTCACCGGGCGGGAACACCGGGGAGCTGTTTTTT.

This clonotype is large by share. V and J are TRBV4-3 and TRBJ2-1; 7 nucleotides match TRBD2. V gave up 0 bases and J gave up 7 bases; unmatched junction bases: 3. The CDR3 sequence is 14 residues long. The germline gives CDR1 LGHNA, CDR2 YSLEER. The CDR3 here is CASSQDWEGNEQFF. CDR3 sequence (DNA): TGCGCCAGCAGCCAAGATTGGGAGGGAAATGAGCAGTTCTTC.

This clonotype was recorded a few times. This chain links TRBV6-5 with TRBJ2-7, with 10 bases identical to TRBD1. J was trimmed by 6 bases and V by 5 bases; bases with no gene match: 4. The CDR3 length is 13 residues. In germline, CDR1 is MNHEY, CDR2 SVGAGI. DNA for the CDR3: TGTGCCAGCAGTCGGGACAGGGGAAGCGAGCAGTACTTC. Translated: CASSRDRGSEQYF.

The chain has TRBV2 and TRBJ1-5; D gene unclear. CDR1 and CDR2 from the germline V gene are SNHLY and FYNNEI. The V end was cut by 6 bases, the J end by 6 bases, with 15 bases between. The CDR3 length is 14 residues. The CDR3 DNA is TGTGCCAGCAGCGCCTCGGGAGGACTTCAGCCCCAGCATTTT. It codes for CASSASGGLQPQHF. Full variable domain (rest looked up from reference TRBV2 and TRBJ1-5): EPEVTQTPSHQVTQMGQEVILRCVPISNHLYFYWYRQILGQKVEFLVSFYNNEISEKSEIFDDQFSVERPDGSNFTLKIRSTKLEDSAMYFCASSASGGLQPQHFGDGTRLSIL.

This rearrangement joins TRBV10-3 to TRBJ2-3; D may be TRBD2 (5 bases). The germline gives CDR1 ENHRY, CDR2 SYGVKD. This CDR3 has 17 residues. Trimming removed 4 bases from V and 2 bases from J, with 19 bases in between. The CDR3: CAISGAERDNPTDTQYF. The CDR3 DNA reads TGTGCCATCAGTGGGGCGGAGAGGGATAACCCCACAGATACGCAGTATTTT.

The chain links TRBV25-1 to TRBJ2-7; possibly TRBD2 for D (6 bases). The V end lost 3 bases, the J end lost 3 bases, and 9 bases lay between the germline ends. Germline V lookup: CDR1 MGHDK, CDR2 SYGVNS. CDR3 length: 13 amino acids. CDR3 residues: CASSDGSVYEQYF. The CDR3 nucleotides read TGTGCCAGCAGTGACGGGAGCGTCTACGAGCAGTACTTC.

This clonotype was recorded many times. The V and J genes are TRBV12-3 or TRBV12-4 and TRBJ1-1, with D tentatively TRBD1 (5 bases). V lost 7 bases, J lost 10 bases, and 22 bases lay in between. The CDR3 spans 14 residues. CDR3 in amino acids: CASTPQGGAAGAFF. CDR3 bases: TGTGCCAGCACCCCTCAGGGAGGGGCCGCGGGAGCTTTCTTT.

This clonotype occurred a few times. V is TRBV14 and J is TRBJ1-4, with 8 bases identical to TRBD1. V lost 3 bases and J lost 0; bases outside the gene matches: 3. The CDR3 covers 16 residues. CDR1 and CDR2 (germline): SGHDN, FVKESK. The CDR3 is CASSHGTGTTNEKLFF. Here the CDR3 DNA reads TGTGCCAGCAGCCACGGGACAGGAACAACTAATGAAAAACTGTTTTTT.

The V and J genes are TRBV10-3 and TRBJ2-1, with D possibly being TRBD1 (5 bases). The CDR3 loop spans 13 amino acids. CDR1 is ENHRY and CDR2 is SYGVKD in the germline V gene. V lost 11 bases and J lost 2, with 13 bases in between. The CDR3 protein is CASKGATYNEQFF. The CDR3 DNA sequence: TGTGCCTCCAAAGGGGCCACCTACAATGAGCAGTTCTTC.

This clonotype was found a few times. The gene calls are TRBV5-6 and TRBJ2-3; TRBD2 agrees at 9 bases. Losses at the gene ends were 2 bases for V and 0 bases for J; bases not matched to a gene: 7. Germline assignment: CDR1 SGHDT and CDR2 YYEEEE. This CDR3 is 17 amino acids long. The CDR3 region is CASSFRAGGLSTDTQYF. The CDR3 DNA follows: TGTGCCAGCAGCTTTAGAGCGGGGGGCCTTAGCACAGATACGCAGTATTTT.

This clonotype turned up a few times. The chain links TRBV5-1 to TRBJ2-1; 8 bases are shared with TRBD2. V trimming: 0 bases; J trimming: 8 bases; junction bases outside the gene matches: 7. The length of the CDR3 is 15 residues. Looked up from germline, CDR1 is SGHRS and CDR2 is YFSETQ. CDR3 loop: CASSLEGLDLDEQFF. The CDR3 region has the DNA TGCGCCAGCAGCTTGGAGGGACTAGATCTTGATGAGCAGTTCTTC.

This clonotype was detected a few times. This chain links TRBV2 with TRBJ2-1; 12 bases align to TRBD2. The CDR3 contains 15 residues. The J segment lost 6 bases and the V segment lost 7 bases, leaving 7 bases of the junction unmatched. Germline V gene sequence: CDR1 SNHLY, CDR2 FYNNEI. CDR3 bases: TGTGCCAGCACCCTCCAGGGACTAGCGGGCAATGAGCAGTTCTTC. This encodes CASTLQGLAGNEQFF.

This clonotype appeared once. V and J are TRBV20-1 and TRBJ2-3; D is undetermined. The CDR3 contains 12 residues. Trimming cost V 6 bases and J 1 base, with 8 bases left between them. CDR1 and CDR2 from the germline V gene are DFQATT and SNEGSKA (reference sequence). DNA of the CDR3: TGCAGTGCCCAGAGCGGCACAGATACGCAGTATTTT. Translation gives CSAQSGTDTQYF.

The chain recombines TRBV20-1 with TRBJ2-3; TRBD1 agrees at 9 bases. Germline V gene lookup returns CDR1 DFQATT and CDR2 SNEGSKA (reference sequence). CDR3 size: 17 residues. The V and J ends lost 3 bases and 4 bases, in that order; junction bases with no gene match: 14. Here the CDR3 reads CSASIVPGTGMADTQYF. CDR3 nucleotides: TGCAGTGCTAGCATTGTACCCGGGACAGGGATGGCAGATACGCAGTATTTT.

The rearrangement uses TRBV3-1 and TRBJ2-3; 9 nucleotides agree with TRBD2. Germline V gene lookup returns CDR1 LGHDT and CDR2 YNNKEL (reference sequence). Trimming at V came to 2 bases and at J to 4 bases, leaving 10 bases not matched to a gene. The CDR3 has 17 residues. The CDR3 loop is CASSQWTRSGGADTQYF. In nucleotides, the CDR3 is TGTGCCAGCAGCCAATGGACCCGTAGCGGGGGCGCAGATACGCAGTATTTT.